What follows are 29 T cell receptor beta chains derived from one specimen sequenced in a study of T cell repertoires in cytomegalovirus infection. Via MiXCR, TCRdb re-called the reads, giving one row per CDR3 protein. The sample lists some 160,000 distinct CDR3 sequences, roughly 17% occurring once. Source material: CD8+ T cells from PBMCs. The receptor set was obtained from a human donor in good health (CMV status not recorded). Some clones in this sample may be carry-over from other donors' samples.

This clonotype was detected a few times. V gene TRBV20-1 combines with J gene TRBJ2-7; D not resolved. The V end lost 3 bases, the J end lost 7 bases, and 16 bases lay between the germline ends. This CDR3 has 13 residues. Germline CDR1 reads DFQATT; CDR2 reads SNEGSKA (reference sequence). The CDR3 loop is CSARTRYRWEQYF. DNA for the CDR3: TGCAGTGCTAGGACCAGATACCGATGGGAGCAGTACTTC.

This clonotype was recorded at least ten times. The V gene is TRBV7-8, the J gene TRBJ2-1; D is unresolved. Looked up from germline, CDR1 is SGHVS and CDR2 is FQNEAQ. V was shortened by 3 bases and J by 8 bases, with 17 bases between the two germline ends. The CDR3 consists of 15 residues. The CDR3 here is CASSFQVLPLDEQFF. Written as DNA, the CDR3 is TGTGCCAGCAGCTTCCAGGTCCTTCCTCTGGATGAGCAGTTCTTC.

This rearrangement joins TRBV2 to TRBJ1-5, with D hard to call. V lost 1 base and J lost 3, with 4 bases in between. The V gene's germline CDR1 is SNHLY and CDR2 FYNNEI. This CDR3 region has 13 residues. The CDR3 region is CASSEGDNQPQHF. CDR3 sequence (DNA): TGTGCCAGCAGTGAAGGGGACAATCAGCCCCAGCATTTT.

The chain has TRBV29-1 and TRBJ2-1; no firm D call. CDR1 is SQVTM, CDR2 ANQGSEA, per germline. V lost 4 bases and J 1 base, leaving 8 bases between the germline ends. The CDR3 has 13 residues. In DNA, the CDR3 is TGCAGCGTTGCACGGCAGTCCTACAATGAGCAGTTCTTC. The encoded protein is CSVARQSYNEQFF.

In its sample, this clonotype was seen many times. The chain is built from TRBV7-8 and TRBJ2-1; 10 bases are a match to TRBD1. Losses at the gene ends were 3 bases for V and 8 bases for J; bases not matched to a gene: 13. The CDR3 contains 17 residues. Germline assignment: CDR1 SGHVS and CDR2 FQNEAQ. Here the CDR3 DNA reads TGTGCCAGCAGCTTTAAGGGGACAGGGGTAGTTGTTGATGAGCAGTTCTTC. Amino acids: CASSFKGTGVVVDEQFF.

The chain links TRBV7-2 to TRBJ2-1; 10 positions match TRBD1. CDR1 is SGHTA and CDR2 is FQGNSA in the germline V gene. This CDR3 region has 12 residues. After removal of 8 bases from V and 8 bases from J, the junction contained 3 bases not matched to a gene. The CDR3 spells CASGDRGHEQFF. DNA for the CDR3: TGTGCCAGCGGCGACAGGGGGCATGAGCAGTTCTTC.

The sample holds a few counts of this clonotype. The genes are TRBV28 and TRBJ2-1; TRBD2 matches 8 bases. The germline CDR1 and CDR2 sequences are MDHEN and SYDVKM. CDR3 length equals 17 residues. The trim removed 1 base at V and 2 bases at J, leaving 7 bases unmatched. This CDR3 is CASSLFERGRPYNEQFF. Written as DNA, the CDR3 is TGTGCCAGCAGTTTATTTGAGCGCGGGAGGCCCTACAATGAGCAGTTCTTC.

The chain carries TRBV9 and TRBJ2-1, with 7 bases that match TRBD2. From germline, CDR1 is SGDLS and CDR2 YYNGEE. The CDR3 runs 15 residues. J was trimmed by 2 bases and V by 3 bases; bases with no gene match: 5. The CDR3 region is CASSAASGAYNEQFF. The CDR3 DNA sequence: TGTGCCAGCAGCGCCGCTAGCGGAGCCTACAATGAGCAGTTCTTC.

This clonotype has a handful of counts. This chain joins TRBV7-2 and TRBJ1-1, with D tentatively TRBD1 (5 bases). The V end was cut by 5 bases, the J end by 7 bases, with 11 bases between. Looked up from germline, CDR1 is SGHTA and CDR2 is FQGNSA. The CDR3 loop spans 12 amino acids. The CDR3 DNA follows: TGTGCCAGCAGCCTGGGACTAAATGAAGCTTTCTTT. The encoded protein is CASSLGLNEAFF.

Only a few counts were recorded for this clonotype. V is TRBV19 and J is TRBJ2-1; 8 bases agree with TRBD1. In germline, CDR1 is LNHDA, CDR2 SQIVND (reference sequence). Losses at the gene ends were 8 bases for V and 5 bases for J; bases not matched to a gene: 8. The CDR3 length is 14 residues. The CDR3 DNA reads TGTGCCAGTGGGGGGCAGGGGGCTAACAATGAGCAGTTCTTC. Translated: CASGGQGANNEQFF.

This clonotype was detected only a few times. The V gene is TRBV12-3 or TRBV12-4, the J gene TRBJ2-1; 8 bases map to TRBD2. Losses at the gene ends were 3 bases for V and 9 bases for J; bases not matched to a gene: 10. This CDR3 comprises 15 residues. In nucleotides, the CDR3 is TGTGCCAGCAGTTTTGGGAGCGGGGGTAACCCTGAGCAGTTCTTC. As protein: CASSFGSGGNPEQFF.

The gene calls are TRBV3-1 and TRBJ2-3; the D is unclear. Germline V gene lookup returns CDR1 LGHDT and CDR2 YNNKEL (reference sequence). The CDR3 extends over 16 amino acids. The V gene lost 5 bases and the J gene lost 0 bases, with 15 bases spanning the gap. The CDR3 sequence: CASSSFWKTSTDTQYF. The CDR3 bases are TGTGCCAGCAGCTCTTTCTGGAAGACTAGCACAGATACGCAGTATTTT.

V is TRBV5-1 and J is TRBJ2-1; 7 bases line up with TRBD2. In germline, CDR1 is SGHRS, CDR2 YFSETQ. This CDR3 is built from 15 residues. V lost 4 bases to trimming and J lost 6 bases; unmatched junction nucleotides: 10. The DNA for the CDR3 is TGCGCCAGCAGCCGCCCCTCGGCTAGCGGCAATGAGCAGTTCTTC. This encodes CASSRPSASGNEQFF.

By frequency in the sample, this clonotype is medium-sized. The V call is TRBV7-2, the J call TRBJ2-7; the match to TRBD1 covers 8 bases. The CDR3 is 14 residues long. Per the germline V gene, CDR1 is SGHTA and CDR2 is FQGNSA. V was clipped by 5 bases and J by 2 bases; unmatched bases: 5. The CDR3 here is CASSNGQGAYEQYF. In DNA, the CDR3 is TGTGCCAGCAGCAACGGACAGGGCGCCTACGAGCAGTACTTC.

The chain uses TRBV5-6 and TRBJ2-1; no clear D gene. Germline loops: CDR1 SGHDT, CDR2 YYEEEE. This CDR3 region has 12 residues. V lost 6 bases, J lost 7 bases, and 11 bases lay in between. CDR3 sequence (DNA): TGTGCCAGCACTTTGGGCTCGAATGAGCAGTTCTTC. Protein sequence: CASTLGSNEQFF.

This clonotype was observed a few times. V gene TRBV6-2 or TRBV6-3 combines with J gene TRBJ2-7, with TRBD1 matching 7 bases. CDR3 length: 15 amino acids. The J segment lost 0 bases and the V segment lost 5 bases, leaving 7 bases of the junction unmatched. Germline lookup yields CDR1 MNHEY and CDR2 SVGEGT. CDR3 sequence: CASSEDRDGSYEQYF. The DNA for the CDR3 is TGTGCCAGCAGTGAAGACAGGGATGGCTCCTACGAGCAGTACTTC.

In this sample, this clonotype turned up a few times. The chain joins TRBV6-8 to TRBJ2-5; D ambiguous. The germline CDR1 and CDR2 sequences are MNHGY and SAAAGT. The CDR3 is 14 amino acids. V lost 0 bases and J 5 bases, leaving 10 bases between the germline ends. The CDR3 DNA follows: TGTGCCAGCAGTTACTCCGGAGCGTGGGAGACCCAGTACTTC. Protein: CASSYSGAWETQYF.

A word on this clonotype: A single base separates this from a much larger clone, so it may be a read error. The chain carries TRBV7-8 and TRBJ2-7; no definite D call. The germline V gene encodes CDR1 SGHVS and CDR2 FQNEAQ. The CDR3 has 16 amino acids. The CDR3: CASSLRSSPPNYEQSF. DNA for the CDR3: TGTGCCAGCAGCTTGAGATCGAGTCCCCCCAATTACGAGCAGTCCTTC.

The CDR3 reads CASSPGQGGVEPQHF. CDR3 coding DNA: TGCGCCAGCAGCCCGGGACAGGGGGGGGTTGAGCCCCAGCATTTT. This chain links TRBV5-1 with TRBJ1-5, with 11 bases fitting TRBD1. CDR3 length: 15 residues. V trimming: 4 bases; J trimming: 8 bases; junction bases outside the gene matches: 8. From germline, CDR1 is SGHRS and CDR2 YFSETQ. Complete variable domain (other parts from reference TRBV5-1 and TRBJ1-5): KAGVTQTPRYLIKTRGQQVTLSCSPISGHRSVSWYQQTPGQGLQFLFEYFSETQRNKGNFPGRFSGRQFSNSRSEMNVSTLELGDSALYLCASSPGQGGVEPQHFGDGTRLSIL.

This clonotype has at least ten counts. The J gene is TRBJ2-1, the V gene TRBV7-3, with 14 bases matching TRBD2. The V gene's germline CDR1 is SGHTA and CDR2 FQGTGA. The junction had 4 bases not matched to a gene; V was cut back by 4 bases and J by 8 bases. The CDR3 has 15 residues. CDR3 loop: CASSSLTSGRDEQFF. As DNA, the CDR3 is TGTGCCAGCAGCTCCCTGACTAGCGGGAGGGATGAGCAGTTCTTC.

This clonotype was counted between two and nine times. V usage is TRBV10-3 and J usage is TRBJ2-7; 7 positions agree with TRBD1. After removal of 2 bases from V and 1 base from J, the junction contained 5 bases not matched to a gene. Germline V gene data show CDR1 as ENHRY and CDR2 as SYGVKD. This CDR3 has 15 residues. CDR3 bases: TGTGCCATCAGTGAGGCGAGGACAGGATCCTACGAGCAGTACTTC. Translated, it gives CAISEARTGSYEQYF.

The table lists this clonotype with a few counts. This chain uses TRBV6-2 or TRBV6-3 with TRBJ2-7; possible D gene TRBD1, 6 bases. The CDR3 has 14 residues. From germline, CDR1 is MNHEY and CDR2 SVGEGT. V gave up 6 bases and J gave up 3 bases, with 15 bases separating them. This CDR3 is CASSPQGLIYEQYF. The CDR3 DNA follows: TGTGCCAGCAGCCCACAGGGCCTGATCTACGAGCAGTACTTC.

The chain links TRBV7-2 to TRBJ2-2; D not resolved. Germline assignment: CDR1 SGHTA and CDR2 FQGNSA. The CDR3 has 12 residues. Trimming stripped 7 bases from V and 7 bases from J, with 10 bases between. DNA of the CDR3: TGTGCCAGCACGGGCCAGTTCGGGGAGCTGTTTTTT. As protein: CASTGQFGELFF. The full variable domain, with the rest looked up from reference TRBV7-2 and TRBJ2-2, is GAGVSQSPSNKVTEKGKDVELRCDPISGHTALYWYRQSLGQGLEFLIYFQGNSAPDKSGLPSDRFSAERTGGSVSTLTIQRTQQEDSAVYLCASTGQFGELFFGEGSRLTVL.

This clonotype is a singleton in its sample. The chain uses TRBV2 and TRBJ2-1, with D possibly matching TRBD2 (7 bases). Germline loops: CDR1 SNHLY, CDR2 FYNNEI. The CDR3 extends over 15 amino acids. Trimming shortened V by 0 bases and J by 5 bases, and 11 bases separated the two germline ends. The CDR3 DNA reads TGTGCCAGCAGTGAAGCGGGGGGGCCCAACAATGAGCAGTTCTTC. Protein: CASSEAGGPNNEQFF.

CDR3 nucleotide sequence: TGTGCCAGCAGCTTATATGGGGGGACTAGCGGTAGTCAAGGTGAGCAGTTCTTC. Its translation is CASSLYGGTSGSQGEQFF. This chain links TRBV7-3 with TRBJ2-1; 11 bases match TRBD2. Germline V CDR1 and CDR2: SGHTA, FQGTGA. This CDR3 is 18 amino acids long. J was trimmed by 9 bases and V by 2 bases; bases with no gene match: 15.

This clonotype appeared a few times. The chain has TRBV28 and TRBJ2-7; tentatively, D is TRBD2 (5 bases). The germline gives CDR1 MDHEN, CDR2 SYDVKM. The CDR3 covers 17 residues. The V gene lost 6 bases and the J gene lost 3 bases, with 24 bases spanning the gap. The chain's CDR3 is CASSSGVRVTGSYEQYF. CDR3 in DNA: TGTGCCAGCAGCTCCGGGGTAAGAGTGACGGGGAGCTACGAGCAGTACTTC.

J is TRBJ2-7 and V is TRBV7-2; TRBD1 aligns across 8 bases. The CDR3 has 14 residues. V lost 4 bases, J lost 3 bases, and 5 bases stayed unmatched. Germline CDR1 SGHTA, CDR2 FQGNSA. CDR3 residues: CASSSRDRNYEQYF. Here the CDR3 DNA reads TGTGCCAGCAGCTCCCGGGACAGGAACTACGAGCAGTACTTC. Combining the CDR3 with reference TRBV7-2 and TRBJ2-7 gives the whole variable domain GAGVSQSPSNKVTEKGKDVELRCDPISGHTALYWYRQSLGQGLEFLIYFQGNSAPDKSGLPSDRFSAERTGGSVSTLTIQRTQQEDSAVYLCASSSRDRNYEQYFGPGTRLTVT.

The rearrangement joins TRBV7-2 to TRBJ2-4, with TRBD2 identical over 11 bases. V was clipped by 4 bases and J by 2 bases; unmatched bases: 10. The CDR3 length is 18 residues. Germline V gives CDR1 SGHTA, CDR2 FQGNSA. This CDR3 reads CASSSLGASGRSKNIQYF. The CDR3 nucleotides read TGTGCCAGCAGCTCCCTCGGAGCTAGCGGGAGGTCCAAAAACATTCAGTACTTC.

This clonotype was seen ten or more times. The chain combines TRBV7-2 with TRBJ2-1, with TRBD2 matching over 8 bases. The V segment lost 2 bases and the J segment 5 bases; nucleotides outside the gene matches: 5. Germline lookup yields CDR1 SGHTA and CDR2 FQGNSA. The CDR3 is made up of 15 amino acids. The chain's CDR3 is CASSLTSGGHNEQFF. CDR3 DNA sequence: TGTGCCAGCAGCTTAACTAGCGGAGGGCACAATGAGCAGTTCTTC.